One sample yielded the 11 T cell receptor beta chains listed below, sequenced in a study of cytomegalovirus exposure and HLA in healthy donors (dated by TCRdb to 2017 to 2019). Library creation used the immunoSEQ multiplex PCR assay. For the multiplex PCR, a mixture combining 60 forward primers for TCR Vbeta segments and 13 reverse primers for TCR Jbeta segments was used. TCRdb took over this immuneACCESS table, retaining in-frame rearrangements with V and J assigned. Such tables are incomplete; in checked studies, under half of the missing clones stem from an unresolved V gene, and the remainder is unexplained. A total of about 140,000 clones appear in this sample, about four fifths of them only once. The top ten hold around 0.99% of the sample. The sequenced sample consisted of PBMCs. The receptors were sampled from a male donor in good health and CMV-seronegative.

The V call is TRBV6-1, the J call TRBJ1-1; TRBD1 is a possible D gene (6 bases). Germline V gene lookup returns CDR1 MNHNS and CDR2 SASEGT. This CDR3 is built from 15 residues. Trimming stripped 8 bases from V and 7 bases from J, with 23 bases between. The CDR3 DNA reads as TGTGCCAGCGGACTTAGGTGGCAGGGGCGGTTTGAAGCTTTCTTT. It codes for CASGLRWQGRFEAFF.

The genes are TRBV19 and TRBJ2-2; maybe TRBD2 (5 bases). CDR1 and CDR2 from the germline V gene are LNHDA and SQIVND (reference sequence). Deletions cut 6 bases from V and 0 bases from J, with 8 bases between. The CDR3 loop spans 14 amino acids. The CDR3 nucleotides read TGTGCCAGTAGACGGGAATCGAACACCGGGGAGCTGTTTTTT. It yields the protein CASRRESNTGELFF.

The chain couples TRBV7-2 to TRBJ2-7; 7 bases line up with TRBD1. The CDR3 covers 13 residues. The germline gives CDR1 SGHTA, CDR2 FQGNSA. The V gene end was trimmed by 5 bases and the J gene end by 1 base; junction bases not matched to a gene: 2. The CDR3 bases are TGTGCCAGCAGCCGGACAGGTTCCTACGAGCAGTACTTC. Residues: CASSRTGSYEQYF.

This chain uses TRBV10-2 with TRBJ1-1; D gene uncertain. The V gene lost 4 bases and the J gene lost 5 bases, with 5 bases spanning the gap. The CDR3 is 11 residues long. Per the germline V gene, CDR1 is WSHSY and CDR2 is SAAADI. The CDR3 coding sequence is TGCGCCAGCAGTGTCGAGACTGAAGCTTTCTTT. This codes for CASSVETEAFF.

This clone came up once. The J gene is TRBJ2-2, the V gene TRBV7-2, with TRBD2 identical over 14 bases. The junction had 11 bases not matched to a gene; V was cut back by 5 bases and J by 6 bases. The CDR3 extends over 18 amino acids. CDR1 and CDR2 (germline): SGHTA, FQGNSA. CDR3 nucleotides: TGTGCCAGCAGCCCCGGGACTAGCGGGGGACTAGGCGCCGGGGAGCTGTTTTTT. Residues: CASSPGTSGGLGAGELFF.

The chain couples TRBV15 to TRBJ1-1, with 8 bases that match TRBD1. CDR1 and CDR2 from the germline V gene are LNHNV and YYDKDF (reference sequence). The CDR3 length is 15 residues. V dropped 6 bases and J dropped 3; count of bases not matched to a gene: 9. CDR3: CATSPSRGRDTEAFF. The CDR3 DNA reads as TGTGCCACCAGTCCTTCCAGGGGGCGGGACACTGAAGCTTTCTTT.

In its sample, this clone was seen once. The CDR3 DNA sequence: TGTGCCAGCAGCTTAAAACTAGCGGGCTGGGCAGATACGCAGTATTTT. It translates to CASSLKLAGWADTQYF. This rearrangement joins TRBV7-2 to TRBJ2-3; TRBD2 matches 9 bases. J was trimmed by 4 bases and V by 2 bases; bases with no gene match: 7. The CDR3 is 16 amino acids. The germline V gene encodes CDR1 SGHTA and CDR2 FQGNSA.

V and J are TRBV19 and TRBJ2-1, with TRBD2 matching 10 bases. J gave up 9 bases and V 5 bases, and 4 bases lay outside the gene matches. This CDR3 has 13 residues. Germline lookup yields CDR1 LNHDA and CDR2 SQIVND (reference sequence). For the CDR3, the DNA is TGTGCCAGTAGTCCGGGACTAGCGCTTGAGCAGTTCTTC. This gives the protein CASSPGLALEQFF.

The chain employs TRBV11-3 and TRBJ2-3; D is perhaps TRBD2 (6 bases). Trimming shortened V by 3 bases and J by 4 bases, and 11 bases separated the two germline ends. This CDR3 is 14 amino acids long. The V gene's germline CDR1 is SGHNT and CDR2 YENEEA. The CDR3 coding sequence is TGTGCCAGCAGCTTCAGATCTAGCGCAGATACGCAGTATTTT. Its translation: CASSFRSSADTQYF.

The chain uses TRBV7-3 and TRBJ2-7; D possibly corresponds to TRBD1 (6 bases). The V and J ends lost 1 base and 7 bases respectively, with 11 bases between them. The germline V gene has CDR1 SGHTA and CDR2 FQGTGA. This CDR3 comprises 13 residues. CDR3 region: CASSLRAGEEQYF. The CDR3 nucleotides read TGTGCCAGCAGCTTAAGGGCAGGGGAAGAGCAGTACTTC.

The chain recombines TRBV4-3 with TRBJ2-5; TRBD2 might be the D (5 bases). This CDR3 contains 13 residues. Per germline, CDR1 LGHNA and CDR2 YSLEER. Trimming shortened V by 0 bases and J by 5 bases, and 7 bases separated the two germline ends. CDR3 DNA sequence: TGCGCCAGCAGCCAAGATACGGGGGAGACCCAGTACTTC. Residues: CASSQDTGETQYF.